The next 7 T cell receptor beta chains were all read from a single sample in a study of cytomegalovirus exposure and HLA in healthy donors. The primer mix had 60 Vbeta and 13 Jbeta primers. TCRdb's table, derived via immunoSEQ multiplex PCR, lists solely in-frame clones and lacks some. Seen here are over 150,000 clones, 60% to 85% observed once, and the top ten hold roughly 7.3%. What was sequenced was PBMCs. These receptors were collected from a male donor in good health and CMV-seropositive.

J is TRBJ1-1 and V is TRBV9; TRBD1 matches 8 bases. Germline CDR1 reads SGDLS; CDR2 reads YYNGEE. The CDR3 consists of 15 residues. V lost 3 bases to trimming and J lost 1 base; unmatched junction nucleotides: 5. The CDR3 region has the DNA TGTGCCAGCAGCGGTACAGGGGGGGCGAACACTGAAGCTTTCTTT. It translates to CASSGTGGANTEAFF.

The chain employs TRBV5-6 and TRBJ1-1; 7 nucleotides align to TRBD1. Per the germline V gene, CDR1 is SGHDT and CDR2 is YYEEEE. V was pared by 0 bases and J by 3 bases, with 5 bases of the junction left unmatched. This CDR3 has 15 residues. CDR3 nucleotide sequence: TGTGCCAGCAGCTTGGTAGGGGGCGAAGACACTGAAGCTTTCTTT. Protein product: CASSLVGGEDTEAFF.

In DNA form, the CDR3 reads TGTGCCAGCAGCTTGCGGCTAGCGGGTCCTGTGGGAGATACGCAGTATTTT. Its protein is CASSLRLAGPVGDTQYF. The chain employs TRBV5-4 and TRBJ2-3; TRBD2 aligns across 8 bases. This CDR3 spans 17 amino acids. Germline lookup yields CDR1 SGHNT and CDR2 YYREEE (reference sequence). V lost 1 base to trimming and J lost 5 bases; unmatched junction nucleotides: 12.

This CDR3 is CASPPDNGKNTEAFF. The CDR3 coding sequence is TGTGCCAGCCCCCCCGACAACGGTAAGAACACTGAAGCTTTCTTT. The V and J genes are TRBV6-5 and TRBJ1-1, with no clear D. Between the trimmed V and J ends, which lost 8 bases and 1 base, there was a span of 17 bases. The length of the CDR3 is 15 residues. Germline-derived CDR1 and CDR2 are MNHEY and SVGAGI.

The chain carries TRBV6-6 and TRBJ1-2; a possible D gene is TRBD1 (5 bases). There are 14 residues in the CDR3. V was pared by 2 bases and J by 4 bases, with 11 bases between. Germline CDR1 is MNHNY and CDR2 is SVGAGI (reference sequence). The CDR3 sequence is CASSYGQGSYGYTF. The CDR3 coding sequence is TGTGCCAGCAGTTACGGGCAGGGCTCCTATGGCTACACCTTC.

The rearrangement joins TRBV6-1 to TRBJ1-5; D call uncertain. CDR3 length: 15 residues. V was trimmed by 3 bases and J by 1 base, leaving 10 bases between them. Germline V gene lookup returns CDR1 MNHNS and CDR2 SASEGT. The CDR3 sequence is CASSDAQSSNQPQHF. For the CDR3, the DNA is TGTGCCAGCAGTGATGCCCAGTCGAGCAATCAGCCCCAGCATTTT.

This clone was counted a single time. This chain links TRBV27 with TRBJ2-7; 7 bases line up with TRBD2. Trimming took 5 bases from V and 6 from J; bases not matched to a gene: 7. The CDR3 is 13 residues long. CDR1 is MNHEY and CDR2 is SMNVEV in the germline V gene (reference sequence). CDR3 nucleotide sequence: TGTGCCAGCAGTCCAGGACTAGTCCGCGAGCAGTACTTC. It encodes CASSPGLVREQYF.